The entry below gives a single T cell receptor (beta chain) sequence along with its context. Its antigen is unidentified. The data were taken from a study of shared clonotypes between healthy human individuals. Whole-study results and caveats: What limited the represented genetic and exposure-history diversity was the small number of donors.

The repertoire was sequenced with immunoSEQ multiplex PCR; TCRdb's copy has only in-frame clones and lacks some. The repertoire holds roughly 2,300,000 clones, with less than 95% as singletons. The J segment lost 2 bases and the V segment lost 4 bases, leaving 4 bases of the junction unmatched. CDR1 and CDR2 from the germline V gene are MGHRA and YSYEKL. The CDR3 sequence is 15 residues long. The sequence derives from a young man in good health. Some clones in this sample may be carry-over from other donors' samples. Sequencing was carried out using naive CD4+ T cells from PBMCs. Regarding subset: CD45RA+ positively selected. V usage is TRBV4-1 and J usage is TRBJ1-2, with 10 nucleotides matching TRBD1. The CDR3 DNA reads TGCGCCAGCAGCCTCGGACAGGGGGACAACTATGGCTACACCTTC. Protein sequence: CASSLGQGDNYGYTF.